These 30 T cell receptor beta chains share one sample of origin, sequenced in a study of radiotherapy plus CTLA-4 blockade in lung cancer (dated by TCRdb to between 2017 and 2018). Library method: the immunoSEQ multiplex PCR assay. What TCRdb holds here is the immuneACCESS table cut down to in-frame rearrangements. Part of the clones is not present; checked against another copy, under half of the missing clones reflect an unresolved V gene, and the others are unexplained. The sample records about 85,000 clones, about 86% of which are singletons. The ten largest clonotypes hold more than 2% of the sample. Here the sequenced sample was peripheral blood, taken from a patient treated with radiotherapy plus ipilimumab. The receptors originated from a human donor with non-small cell lung cancer who had a partial response to radiotherapy plus ipilimumab.

V gene TRBV7-9 combines with J gene TRBJ1-5, with D possibly being TRBD1 (6 bases). Per the germline V gene, CDR1 is SEHNR and CDR2 is FQNEAQ (reference sequence). The V gene lost 3 bases and the J gene lost 6 bases, with 15 bases spanning the gap. This CDR3 comprises 15 residues. DNA of the CDR3: TGTGCCAGCAGCTTGGGCGACAGGCTTGGTCAGCCCCAGCATTTT. This encodes CASSLGDRLGQPQHF.

V and J are TRBV14 and TRBJ2-1; D is possibly TRBD2 (6 bases). The V gene's germline CDR1 is SGHDN and CDR2 FVKESK. V lost 4 bases to trimming and J lost 4 bases, with 11 bases between them. This CDR3 comprises 14 residues. CDR3 loop: CASSRLEGYNEQFF. CDR3 nucleotide sequence: TGTGCCAGCAGCCGACTAGAGGGATACAATGAGCAGTTCTTC.

The chain uses TRBV28 and TRBJ1-1; tentative D call: TRBD1 (5 bases). Germline V lookup: CDR1 MDHEN, CDR2 SYDVKM. Trimming took off 3 bases at V and 4 bases at J, with 12 bases between the two ends. This CDR3 spans 14 amino acids. The CDR3 nucleotides read TGTGCCAGCAGTTTCCGCACAGGTATCACTGAAGCTTTCTTT. Protein sequence: CASSFRTGITEAFF.

The V gene is TRBV15, the J gene TRBJ2-5; 7 nucleotides align to TRBD1. The end of the DNA aligns better with TRBJ2-7, so the J call may be wrong. The CDR3 covers 15 residues. Germline V lookup: CDR1 LNHNV, CDR2 YYDKDF (reference sequence). CDR3 sequence reads: CATSRVEGAVYEQYF. The CDR3 DNA is TGTGCCACCAGCAGAGTAGAGGGGGCAGTCTACGAGCAGTACTTC.

The chain has TRBV6-4 and TRBJ2-2; 8 bases are shared with TRBD1. This CDR3 contains 15 residues. Trimming at V came to 5 bases and at J to 4 bases, leaving 6 bases not matched to a gene. Germline V gene sequence: CDR1 MRHNA, CDR2 SNTAGT. CDR3 nucleotides: TGTGCCAGCAGTTTGACAGGGGCTACCACCGGGGAGCTGTTTTTT. Its protein is CASSLTGATTGELFF.

The V call is TRBV19, the J call TRBJ1-5, with TRBD1 identical over 7 bases. CDR3 length: 16 amino acids. J lost 4 bases, V lost 4 bases, and 10 bases had no gene match. CDR1 LNHDA and CDR2 SQIVND come from the germline V gene (reference sequence). CDR3 nucleotide sequence: TGTGCCAGTAGTACCGCGGGACAGCCGCCTAATCAGCCCCAGCATTTT. It encodes CASSTAGQPPNQPQHF.

This chain connects TRBV5-4 to TRBJ1-1; D uncertain. The CDR3 is 14 residues long. V gave up 0 bases and J gave up 1 base, with 7 bases separating them. Germline loops: CDR1 SGHNT, CDR2 YYREEE (reference sequence). This chain's CDR3 is CASSLEQSNTEAFF. The CDR3 DNA sequence: TGTGCCAGCAGCTTGGAACAATCGAACACTGAAGCTTTCTTT.

This chain uses TRBV11-3 with TRBJ2-1; D not certain. CDR3 length: 15 amino acids. The germline V gene encodes CDR1 SGHNT and CDR2 YENEEA. Trimming shortened V by 4 bases and J by 3 bases, and 13 bases separated the two germline ends. CDR3 region: CASSSSGTGYNEQFF. Written as DNA, the CDR3 is TGTGCCAGCAGCTCATCAGGTACCGGCTACAATGAGCAGTTCTTC.

The chain links TRBV19 to TRBJ1-5, with 9 bases that match TRBD1. Germline-derived CDR1 and CDR2 are LNHDA and SQIVND (reference sequence). CDR3 length equals 17 residues. The V gene end was trimmed by 1 base and the J gene end by 4 bases; junction bases not matched to a gene: 8. This CDR3 is CASSIGWVGTGNQPQHF. CDR3 nucleotides: TGTGCCAGTAGTATAGGGTGGGTCGGGACAGGGAATCAGCCCCAGCATTTT.

The chain links TRBV7-9 to TRBJ1-1; no definite D call. CDR1 is SEHNR, CDR2 FQNEAQ, per germline (reference sequence). The CDR3 runs to 12 residues. Between the trimmed V and J ends, which lost 5 bases and 6 bases, there was a span of 10 bases. The CDR3 DNA is TGTGCCAGCAGCGTAGGCGGCCCTGAAGCTTTCTTT. Translated: CASSVGGPEAFF.

The table lists this clone with a count of one. This chain connects TRBV15 to TRBJ2-3; D not certain. The V and J ends lost 1 base and 1 base respectively, with 6 bases between them. There are 14 residues in the CDR3. Germline V CDR1 and CDR2: LNHNV, YYDKDF (reference sequence). The CDR3 DNA follows: TGTGCCACCAGCAGAGGCCAGGGCACAGATACGCAGTATTTT. It is translated as CATSRGQGTDTQYF.

The V call is TRBV18, the J call TRBJ1-4, with TRBD1 matching over 8 bases. The CDR3 covers 16 residues. V was clipped by 4 bases and J by 0 bases; unmatched bases: 4. In germline, CDR1 is KGHSH, CDR2 LQKENI. The CDR3 DNA sequence: TGTGCCAGCTCACGAGACAGGGGTGCAACTAATGAAAAACTGTTTTTT. Translated, it gives CASSRDRGATNEKLFF.

About this clone itself: Mismatch with germline at one junction end may stem from a read error. The CDR3 here is CAISDLGLAGSEQYF. CDR3 bases: TGTGCCATCAGTGATTTGGGACTAGCGGGATCCGAGCAGTACTTC. This chain connects TRBV6-6 to TRBJ2-7; TRBD2 matches 13 bases. Germline CDR1 reads MNHNY; CDR2 reads SVGAGI (reference sequence). The CDR3 is 15 amino acids.

V usage is TRBV9 and J usage is TRBJ2-1, with 12 bases aligning to TRBD2. The CDR3 extends over 16 amino acids. Germline lookup yields CDR1 SGDLS and CDR2 YYNGEE. V dropped 4 bases and J dropped 9; count of bases not matched to a gene: 11. CDR3 nucleotide sequence: TGTGCCAGCAGCCAGGGACTAGCGGGTATTGCGAGTGAGCAGTTCTTC. The encoded protein is CASSQGLAGIASEQFF.

The chain carries TRBV28 and TRBJ2-5, with D unclear. Trimming removed 8 bases at V and 4 bases at J, with 20 bases between. Looked up from germline, CDR1 is MDHEN and CDR2 is SYDVKM. This CDR3 is 15 amino acids long. CDR3 DNA sequence: TGTGCCAGCCAAACCCCCGAGCGAGCAAGAGAGACCCAGTACTTC. The encoded protein is CASQTPERARETQYF.

The chain uses TRBV2 and TRBJ1-1; the D gene is possibly TRBD1 (5 bases). Germline lookup yields CDR1 SNHLY and CDR2 FYNNEI. V was pared by 9 bases and J by 1 base, with 9 bases between. The CDR3 loop spans 12 amino acids. The chain's CDR3 is CARSRENTEAFF. CDR3 in DNA: TGTGCCAGATCCAGGGAGAACACTGAAGCTTTCTTT. The full variable domain, with the rest looked up from reference TRBV2 and TRBJ1-1, is EPEVTQTPSHQVTQMGQEVILRCVPISNHLYFYWYRQILGQKVEFLVSFYNNEISEKSEIFDDQFSVERPDGSNFTLKIRSTKLEDSAMYFCARSRENTEAFFGQGTRLTVV.

The CDR3 DNA is TGTGCCAGCAGCCGGGGGTTCCGAGAGACCCAGTACTTC. It encodes CASSRGFRETQYF. This sequence joins TRBV6-1 and TRBJ2-5; D may be TRBD2 (6 bases). Between the trimmed V and J ends, which lost 6 bases and 4 bases, there was a span of 12 bases. The CDR3 contains 13 residues. Germline V CDR1 and CDR2: MNHNS, SASEGT.

The chain uses TRBV5-1 and TRBJ2-7; D is perhaps TRBD1 (5 bases). V was trimmed by 0 bases and J by 1 base, leaving 14 bases between them. This CDR3 contains 16 residues. Germline loops: CDR1 SGHRS, CDR2 YFSETQ. CDR3 in DNA: TGCGCCAGCAGCTTGGCCGACAGTGTCCGTTCCTACGAGCAGTACTTC. Protein: CASSLADSVRSYEQYF.

The rearrangement links TRBV28 to TRBJ1-5; 9 bases match TRBD1. Germline V CDR1 and CDR2: MDHEN, SYDVKM. CDR3 size: 17 residues. Unmatched junction bases numbered 15, after V lost 6 bases and J lost 6 bases. This CDR3 reads CASRYYTTGGLGQPQHF. CDR3 sequence (DNA): TGTGCCAGCAGATACTACACTACAGGGGGCCTGGGTCAGCCCCAGCATTTT.

J is TRBJ2-3 and V is TRBV5-1; 15 bases align to TRBD2. Germline CDR1 is SGHRS and CDR2 is YFSETQ. The CDR3 totals 15 residues. Trimming at V came to 7 bases and at J to 4 bases, leaving 4 bases not matched to a gene. The CDR3 loop is CASGRTSGRADTQYF. Written as DNA, the CDR3 is TGCGCCAGCGGCAGGACTAGCGGGAGGGCAGATACGCAGTATTTT.

V gene TRBV2 combines with J gene TRBJ2-3; possibly TRBD2 for D (5 bases). The germline V gene has CDR1 SNHLY and CDR2 FYNNEI. V lost 8 bases to trimming and J lost 4 bases, with 13 bases between them. The CDR3 is 13 amino acids. The CDR3 nucleotides are TGTGCCAGCGTCCCAGGTAGCGCAGATACGCAGTATTTT. Translation gives CASVPGSADTQYF.

CDR3 nucleotide sequence: TGTGCCAGCTCACCAAATGCCCAGCGTGGTCAGCCCCAGCATTTT. This codes for CASSPNAQRGQPQHF. The chain has TRBV18 and TRBJ1-5; D uncertain. V lost 2 bases, J lost 6 bases, and 14 bases lay in between. The CDR3 runs 15 residues. Per the germline V gene, CDR1 is KGHSH and CDR2 is LQKENI.

The rearrangement links TRBV7-2 to TRBJ2-2, with TRBD1 matching 12 bases. J lost 3 bases, V lost 5 bases, and 4 bases had no gene match. This CDR3 contains 16 residues. Germline V lookup: CDR1 SGHTA, CDR2 FQGNSA. The CDR3 DNA reads as TGTGCCAGCAGCGCGGGACAGGGGGCTCACACCGGGGAGCTGTTTTTT. This codes for CASSAGQGAHTGELFF. Combining the CDR3 with reference TRBV7-2 and TRBJ2-2 gives the whole variable domain GAGVSQSPSNKVTEKGKDVELRCDPISGHTALYWYRQSLGQGLEFLIYFQGNSAPDKSGLPSDRFSAERTGGSVSTLTIQRTQQEDSAVYLCASSAGQGAHTGELFFGEGSRLTVL.

J is TRBJ2-7 and V is TRBV18; a weak D match, TRBD2 (6 bases). Trimming removed 3 bases at V and 0 bases at J, with 15 bases between. This CDR3 is 16 amino acids long. The germline V gene has CDR1 KGHSH and CDR2 LQKENI. CDR3 protein: CASSPPGGENSYEQYF. The CDR3 DNA sequence: TGTGCCAGCTCACCGCCCGGAGGGGAAAACTCCTACGAGCAGTACTTC.

This chain connects TRBV6-5 to TRBJ2-7; D might be TRBD2 (5 bases). V lost 6 bases, J lost 1 base, and 16 bases lay in between. CDR3 size: 15 residues. Per germline, CDR1 MNHEY and CDR2 SVGAGI. The CDR3 spells CASRKLLRGSYEQYV. The CDR3 DNA is TGTGCCAGCAGAAAGCTCCTCCGGGGATCCTACGAGCAGTACGTC.

J is TRBJ2-7 and V is TRBV19, with a weak D call TRBD2 (6 bases). Germline V gene sequence: CDR1 LNHDA, CDR2 SQIVND (reference sequence). Between the trimmed V and J ends, which lost 6 bases and 4 bases, there was a span of 10 bases. The CDR3 extends over 12 amino acids. The CDR3 sequence is CASSFGGYEQYF. CDR3 nucleotide sequence: TGTGCCAGTAGCTTTGGGGGGTACGAGCAGTACTTC.

This chain connects TRBV7-2 to TRBJ2-5; TRBD2 matches 14 bases. Germline V gene lookup returns CDR1 SGHTA and CDR2 FQGNSA. This CDR3 is built from 16 residues. The V gene end was trimmed by 5 bases and the J gene end by 5 bases; junction bases not matched to a gene: 7. The DNA of the CDR3 is TGTGCCAGCAGCCGCGGACTAGCGGGAGGCTTGGAGACCCAGTACTTC. Its translation is CASSRGLAGGLETQYF.

The V and J genes are TRBV6-1 and TRBJ2-2; 8 nucleotides agree with TRBD2. Per the germline V gene, CDR1 is MNHNS and CDR2 is SASEGT. J was trimmed by 2 bases and V by 2 bases; bases with no gene match: 4. The CDR3 sequence is 16 residues long. DNA for the CDR3: TGTGCCAGCAGTGAAAAGGGACTAGGAAACACCGGGGAGCTGTTTTTT. This codes for CASSEKGLGNTGELFF.

The rearrangement links TRBV28 to TRBJ2-7; 9 nucleotides agree with TRBD1. This CDR3 contains 19 residues. V dropped 6 bases and J dropped 5; count of bases not matched to a gene: 23. Germline CDR1 reads MDHEN; CDR2 reads SYDVKM. CDR3 coding DNA: TGTGCCAGCAGCCGCACCGCCGGGACAGGGAACTTGTACGGCCACGAGCAGTACGTC. This translates into CASSRTAGTGNLYGHEQYV.

A single count supports this clone. The chain has TRBV7-2 and TRBJ1-1, with a tentative D call TRBD1 (6 bases). The CDR3 spans 14 residues. V was trimmed by 3 bases and J by 3 bases, leaving 11 bases between them. The V gene's germline CDR1 is SGHTA and CDR2 FQGNSA. The DNA for the CDR3 is TGTGCCAGCAGCTTTGACAGGTCCTACACTGAAGCTTTCTTT. It specifies CASSFDRSYTEAFF.